These 15 T cell receptor beta chains originate from one sample sequenced in a study of blood T cell repertoires in COVID-19. Assay: immunoSEQ multiplex PCR; the TCRdb copy retains only in-frame clones and omits some. This sample carries 200,000 or so clones, approximately 84% of them seen once, and the ten largest clones take approximately 7.2%. What was sequenced was peripheral blood. The receptors were sampled from a human donor with acute or convalescent COVID-19. The donor label of this sample is uncertain.

The V call is TRBV25-1, the J call TRBJ2-1; 7 nucleotides align to TRBD2. Germline V CDR1 and CDR2: MGHDK, SYGVNS. The CDR3 is made up of 15 amino acids. The ends lost 2 bases at V and 4 bases at J; junction bases unmatched: 5. The CDR3 is CASSEPERGYNEQFF. DNA of the CDR3: TGTGCCAGCAGTGAACCGGAGCGGGGTTACAATGAGCAGTTCTTC.

The chain employs TRBV24-1 and TRBJ2-2, with 7 bases fitting TRBD2. CDR1 and CDR2 (germline): KGHDR, SFDVKD. This CDR3 region has 14 residues. Germline trimming cut 9 bases from V and 1 base from J; bases unmatched to any gene: 4. CDR3 nucleotides: TGTGCCACCGGGAGCGGGGTGAACACCGGGGAGCTGTTTTTT. This codes for CATGSGVNTGELFF.

The chain employs TRBV5-6 and TRBJ2-7; TRBD1 matches 7 bases. Germline CDR1 reads SGHDT; CDR2 reads YYEEEE. The CDR3 is 13 residues long. The junction had 2 bases not matched to a gene; V was cut back by 0 bases and J by 5 bases. The CDR3 region has the DNA TGTGCCAGCAGCTTGGTAAGGGGGCACGAGCAGTACTTC. It yields the protein CASSLVRGHEQYF.

The chain is built from TRBV27 and TRBJ1-2; possibly TRBD1 for D (5 bases). Trimming took off 5 bases at V and 7 bases at J, with 17 bases between the two ends. Germline V gene lookup returns CDR1 MNHEY and CDR2 SMNVEV (reference sequence). The CDR3 totals 14 residues. CDR3 protein: CASSPGDFRGGYTF. In DNA form, the CDR3 reads TGTGCCAGCAGTCCCGGAGACTTTAGGGGTGGCTACACCTTC.

V usage is TRBV11-2 and J usage is TRBJ2-4; D is unresolved. V was trimmed by 5 bases and J by 2 bases, leaving 13 bases between them. In germline, CDR1 is SGHAT, CDR2 FQNNGV. This CDR3 spans 15 amino acids. Here the CDR3 reads CASSVGPGTKNIQYF. The CDR3 DNA follows: TGTGCCAGCAGCGTGGGCCCCGGAACCAAAAACATTCAGTACTTC. The whole variable domain, remainder taken from reference TRBV11-2 and TRBJ2-4, is EAGVAQSPRYKIIEKRQSVAFWCNPISGHATLYWYQQILGQGPKLLIQFQNNGVVDDSQLPKDRFSAERLKGVDSTLKIQPAKLEDSAVYLCASSVGPGTKNIQYFGAGTRLSVL.

This chain uses TRBV6-1 with TRBJ2-7, with D perhaps TRBD2 (7 bases). Trimming removed 1 base at V and 3 bases at J, with 13 bases between. CDR1 is MNHNS, CDR2 SASEGT, per germline. This CDR3 contains 15 residues. The CDR3: CASSEVGGGGYEQYF. CDR3 nucleotides: TGTGCCAGCAGTGAAGTCGGAGGGGGGGGCTACGAGCAGTACTTC.

This sequence joins TRBV11-2 and TRBJ2-7; 8 bases match TRBD1. The germline gives CDR1 SGHAT, CDR2 FQNNGV. CDR3 size: 16 residues. J lost 10 bases, V lost 5 bases, and 19 bases had no gene match. The CDR3 coding sequence is TGTGCCAGCAGCCAAGAGACAGGGGTACTCCTACGAGGACAGTACTTC. Translating it yields CASSQETGVLLRGQYF.

The chain is built from TRBV24-1 and TRBJ1-2; 10 bases match TRBD1. The CDR3 is 18 residues long. Germline V CDR1 and CDR2: KGHDR, SFDVKD. With 6 bases clipped from V and 3 bases from J, the junction kept 15 bases outside the gene matches. The CDR3 coding sequence is TGTGCCACCAGTTCTAGGGGGACAGGGGAAGGTTTGGACTATGGCTACACCTTC. Amino acids: CATSSRGTGEGLDYGYTF.

The chain has TRBV4-3 and TRBJ2-1, with 14 bases aligning to TRBD2. V shed 0 bases and J 1 base; nucleotides not matched to a gene: 8. This CDR3 is 20 amino acids long. Germline loops: CDR1 LGHNA, CDR2 YSLEER. The CDR3 reads CASSQESGGLAGVSYNEQFF. CDR3 DNA sequence: TGCGCCAGCAGCCAAGAAAGCGGGGGACTAGCGGGAGTTTCCTACAATGAGCAGTTCTTC.

V gene TRBV29-1 combines with J gene TRBJ2-1, with D perhaps matching TRBD2 (5 bases). Per germline, CDR1 SQVTM and CDR2 ANQGSEA. CDR3 length equals 16 residues. V gave up 6 bases and J gave up 0 bases, with 18 bases separating them. CDR3 DNA: TGCAGCGTCACGCTTAGGAGCGGACGCTCCTACAATGAGCAGTTCTTC. Translation: CSVTLRSGRSYNEQFF.

The chain employs TRBV4-2 and TRBJ2-2, with 10 bases fitting TRBD1. This CDR3 is 16 amino acids long. Germline V CDR1 and CDR2: LGHNA, YNFKEQ. Losses at the gene ends were 5 bases for V and 3 bases for J; bases not matched to a gene: 6. The CDR3 DNA reads as TGTGCCAGCAGCTTAGGACAGGGGGTGGACACCGGGGAGCTGTTTTTT. Translating it yields CASSLGQGVDTGELFF.

This chain links TRBV5-3 with TRBJ2-5; 8 nucleotides agree with TRBD2. TRBV5-3 is assigned to the ORF class and has an uncertain function. The CDR3 covers 15 residues. Germline trimming cut 7 bases from V and 3 bases from J; bases unmatched to any gene: 11. CDR3 protein: CARLGLAGSKETQYF. The CDR3 coding sequence is TGTGCCAGACTGGGGTTAGCGGGGAGCAAAGAGACCCAGTACTTC.

Regarding this clone: The same CDR3 arises from other DNA sequences in this sample as well. J is TRBJ1-1 and V is TRBV10-3, with no clear D. The V end lost 6 bases, the J end lost 1 base, and 9 bases lay between the germline ends. CDR1 is ENHRY and CDR2 is SYGVKD in the germline V gene. There are 13 residues in the CDR3. This chain's CDR3 is CAISATGNTEAFF. The CDR3 DNA reads TGTGCCATCAGCGCCACGGGGAACACTGAAGCTTTCTTT.

J is TRBJ2-2 and V is TRBV24-1, with 8 bases identical to TRBD2. The CDR3 loop spans 15 amino acids. V shed 4 bases and J 7 bases; nucleotides not matched to a gene: 7. From germline, CDR1 is KGHDR and CDR2 SFDVKD. DNA of the CDR3: TGTGCCACCAGTGAAACCGGGACTAGTAGCGGGGAGCTGTTTTTT. Residues: CATSETGTSSGELFF.

The V and J genes are TRBV6-5 and TRBJ2-1, with TRBD2 matching 9 bases. Germline CDR1 MNHEY, CDR2 SVGAGI. The CDR3 is 13 amino acids. V lost 8 bases, J lost 8 bases, and 7 bases stayed unmatched. The CDR3 DNA is TGTGCCAGCGGCGGCGGGAGGGCCTATGAGCAGTTCTTC. It specifies CASGGGRAYEQFF.